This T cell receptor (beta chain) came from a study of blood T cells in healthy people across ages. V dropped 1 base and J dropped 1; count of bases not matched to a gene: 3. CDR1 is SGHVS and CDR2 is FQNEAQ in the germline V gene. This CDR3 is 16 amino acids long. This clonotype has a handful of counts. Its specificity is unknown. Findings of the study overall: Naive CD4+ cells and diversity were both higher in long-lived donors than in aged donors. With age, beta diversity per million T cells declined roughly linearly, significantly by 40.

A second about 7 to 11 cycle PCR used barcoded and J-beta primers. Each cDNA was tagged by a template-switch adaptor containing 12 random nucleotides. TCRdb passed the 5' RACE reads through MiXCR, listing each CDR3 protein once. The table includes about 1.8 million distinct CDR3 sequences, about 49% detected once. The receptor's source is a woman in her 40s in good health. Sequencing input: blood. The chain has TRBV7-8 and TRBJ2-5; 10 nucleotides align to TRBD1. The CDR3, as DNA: TGTGCCAGCAGCTTAGTGACAGGGGGCCCCCAAGAGACCCAGTACTTC. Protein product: CASSLVTGGPQETQYF.